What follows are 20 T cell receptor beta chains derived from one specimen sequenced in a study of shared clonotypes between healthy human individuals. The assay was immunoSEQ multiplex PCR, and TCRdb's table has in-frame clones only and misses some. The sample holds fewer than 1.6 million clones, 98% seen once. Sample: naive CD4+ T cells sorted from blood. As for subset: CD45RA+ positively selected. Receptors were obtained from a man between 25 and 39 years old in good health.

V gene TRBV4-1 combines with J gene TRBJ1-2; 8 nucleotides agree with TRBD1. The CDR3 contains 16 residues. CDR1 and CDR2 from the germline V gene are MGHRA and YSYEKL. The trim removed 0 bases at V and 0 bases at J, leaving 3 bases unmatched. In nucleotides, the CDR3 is TGCGCCAGCAGCCAAGATTTGACAGGGGCTAACTATGGCTACACCTTC. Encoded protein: CASSQDLTGANYGYTF.

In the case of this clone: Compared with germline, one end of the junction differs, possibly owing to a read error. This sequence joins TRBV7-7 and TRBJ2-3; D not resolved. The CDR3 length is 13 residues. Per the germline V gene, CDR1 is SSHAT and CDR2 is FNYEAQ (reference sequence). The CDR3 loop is CASSLGEVNTQYF. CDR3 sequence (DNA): TGTGCTAGCAGCTTAGGAGAAGTAAATACGCAGTATTTT.

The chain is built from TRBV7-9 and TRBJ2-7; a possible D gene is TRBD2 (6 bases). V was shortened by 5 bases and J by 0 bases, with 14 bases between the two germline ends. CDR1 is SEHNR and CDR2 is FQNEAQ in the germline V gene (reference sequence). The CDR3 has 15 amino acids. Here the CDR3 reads CASSATGTPSYEQYF. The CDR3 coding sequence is TGTGCCAGCAGCGCGACCGGGACTCCCTCCTACGAGCAGTACTTC.

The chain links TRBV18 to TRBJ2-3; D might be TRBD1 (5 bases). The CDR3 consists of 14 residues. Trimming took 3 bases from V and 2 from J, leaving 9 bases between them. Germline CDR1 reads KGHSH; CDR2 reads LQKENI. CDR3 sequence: CASSPIGDTDTQYF. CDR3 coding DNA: TGTGCCAGCTCACCTATAGGGGACACAGATACGCAGTATTTT.

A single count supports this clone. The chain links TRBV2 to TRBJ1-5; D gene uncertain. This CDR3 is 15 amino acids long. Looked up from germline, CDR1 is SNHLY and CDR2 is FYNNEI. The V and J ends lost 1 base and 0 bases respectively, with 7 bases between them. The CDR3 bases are TGTGCCAGCAGTGAAGAGGGTTATAGCAATCAGCCCCAGCATTTT. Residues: CASSEEGYSNQPQHF.

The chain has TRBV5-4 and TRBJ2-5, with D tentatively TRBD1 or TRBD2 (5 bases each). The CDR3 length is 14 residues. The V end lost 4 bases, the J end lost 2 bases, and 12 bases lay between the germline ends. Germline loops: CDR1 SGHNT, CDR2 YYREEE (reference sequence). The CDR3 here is CASSQRGPQETQYF. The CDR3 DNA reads TGTGCCAGCAGCCAACGGGGCCCTCAAGAGACCCAGTACTTC.

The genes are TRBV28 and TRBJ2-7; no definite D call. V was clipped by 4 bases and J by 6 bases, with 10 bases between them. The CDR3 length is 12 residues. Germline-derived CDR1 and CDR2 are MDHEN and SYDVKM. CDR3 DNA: TGTGCCAGCAGTTGGGCAGCTAGCGAGCAGTACTTC. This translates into CASSWAASEQYF.

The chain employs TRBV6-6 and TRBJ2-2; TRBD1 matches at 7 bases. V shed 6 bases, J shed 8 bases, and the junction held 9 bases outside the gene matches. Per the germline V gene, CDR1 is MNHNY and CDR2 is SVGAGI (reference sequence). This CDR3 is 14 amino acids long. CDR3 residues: CASRLRTGEGELFF. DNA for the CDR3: TGTGCCAGCAGGCTACGGACAGGCGAGGGGGAGCTGTTTTTT.

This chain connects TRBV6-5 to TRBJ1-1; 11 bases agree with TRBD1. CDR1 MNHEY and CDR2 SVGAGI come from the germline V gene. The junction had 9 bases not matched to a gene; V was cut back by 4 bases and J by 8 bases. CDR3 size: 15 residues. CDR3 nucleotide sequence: TGTGCCAGCAGTTTCTTGGGACAGGGGGAAGGGGAAGCTTTCTTT. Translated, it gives CASSFLGQGEGEAFF.

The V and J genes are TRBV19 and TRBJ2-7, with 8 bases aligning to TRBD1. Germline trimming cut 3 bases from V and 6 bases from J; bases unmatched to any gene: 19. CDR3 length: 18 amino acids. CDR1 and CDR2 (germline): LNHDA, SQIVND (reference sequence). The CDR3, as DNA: TGTGCCAGTAGTATTTTCTACGAGATTACAGGGGGAGGACGCGAGCAGTACTTC. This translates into CASSIFYEITGGGREQYF.

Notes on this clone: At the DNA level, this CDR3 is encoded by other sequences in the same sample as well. CDR3 nucleotides: TGTGCCAGCAGAAGGACTGCGAACACCGGGGAGCTGTTTTTT. Protein sequence: CASRRTANTGELFF. The J gene is TRBJ2-2, the V gene TRBV27, with D perhaps TRBD2 (5 bases). The CDR3 covers 14 residues. V gave up 6 bases and J gave up 0 bases, with 8 bases separating them. Germline V gene lookup returns CDR1 MNHEY and CDR2 SMNVEV (reference sequence).

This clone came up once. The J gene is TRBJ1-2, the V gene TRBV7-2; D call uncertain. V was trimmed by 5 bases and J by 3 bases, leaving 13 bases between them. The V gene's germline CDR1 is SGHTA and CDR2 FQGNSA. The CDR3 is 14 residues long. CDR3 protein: CASSLGSWDYGYTF. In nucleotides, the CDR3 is TGTGCCAGCAGCCTAGGGTCGTGGGACTATGGCTACACCTTC.

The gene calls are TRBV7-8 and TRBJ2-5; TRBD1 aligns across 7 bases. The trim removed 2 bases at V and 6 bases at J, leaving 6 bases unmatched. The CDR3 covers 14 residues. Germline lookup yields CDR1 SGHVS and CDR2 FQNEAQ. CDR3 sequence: CASSLSTGHKTQYF. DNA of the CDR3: TGTGCCAGCAGCTTATCGACAGGGCATAAGACCCAGTACTTC.

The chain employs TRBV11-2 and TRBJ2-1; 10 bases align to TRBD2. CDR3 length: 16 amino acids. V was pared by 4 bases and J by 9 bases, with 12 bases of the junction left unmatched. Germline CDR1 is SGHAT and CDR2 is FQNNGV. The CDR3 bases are TGTGCCAGCAGCTATGGGACTAGCGTGGTGGGAATTGAGCAGTTCTTC. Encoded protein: CASSYGTSVVGIEQFF. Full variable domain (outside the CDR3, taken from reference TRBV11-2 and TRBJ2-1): EAGVAQSPRYKIIEKRQSVAFWCNPISGHATLYWYQQILGQGPKLLIQFQNNGVVDDSQLPKDRFSAERLKGVDSTLKIQPAKLEDSAVYLCASSYGTSVVGIEQFFGPGTRLTVL.

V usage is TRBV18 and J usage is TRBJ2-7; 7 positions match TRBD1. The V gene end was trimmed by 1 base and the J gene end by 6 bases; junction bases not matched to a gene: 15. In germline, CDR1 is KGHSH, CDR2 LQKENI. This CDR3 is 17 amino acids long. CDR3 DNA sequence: TGTGCCAGCTCACCACTCTCCGGGACAGCGCTGGCGGGCGAGCAGTACTTC. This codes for CASSPLSGTALAGEQYF. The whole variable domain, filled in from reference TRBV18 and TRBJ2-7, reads NAGVMQNPRHLVRRRGQEARLRCSPMKGHSHVYWYRQLPEEGLKFMVYLQKENIIDESGMPKERFSAEFPKEGPSILRIQQVVRGDSAAYFCASSPLSGTALAGEQYFGPGTRLTVT.

CDR3 coding DNA: TGCAGCGCTCGGACAGGGTTCGTTGATGGCTACACCTTC. It is translated as CSARTGFVDGYTF. The gene calls are TRBV29-1 and TRBJ1-2; 8 bases map to TRBD1. Unmatched junction bases numbered 10, after V lost 7 bases and J lost 6 bases. CDR3 length equals 13 residues. The germline gives CDR1 SQVTM, CDR2 ANQGSEA. Variable domain in full (rest from reference TRBV29-1 and TRBJ1-2): SAVISQKPSRDICQRGTSLTIQCQVDSQVTMMFWYRQQPGQSLTLIATANQGSEATYESGFVIDKFPISRPNLTFSTLTVSNMSPEDSSIYLCSARTGFVDGYTFGSGTRLTVV.

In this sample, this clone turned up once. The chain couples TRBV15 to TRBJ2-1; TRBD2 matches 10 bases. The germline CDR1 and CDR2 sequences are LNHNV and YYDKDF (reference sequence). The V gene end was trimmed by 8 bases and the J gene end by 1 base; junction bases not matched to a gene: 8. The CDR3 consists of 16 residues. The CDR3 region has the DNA TGTGCCACCTCCCGACTAGCGGGCTCTTCCTACAATGAGCAGTTCTTC. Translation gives CATSRLAGSSYNEQFF.

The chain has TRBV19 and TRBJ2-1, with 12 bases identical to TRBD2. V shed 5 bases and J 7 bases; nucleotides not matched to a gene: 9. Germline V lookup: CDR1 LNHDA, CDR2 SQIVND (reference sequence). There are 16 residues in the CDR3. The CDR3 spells CASSALAGGPRNEQFF. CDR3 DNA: TGTGCCAGTAGTGCCCTAGCGGGAGGGCCGAGGAATGAGCAGTTCTTC.

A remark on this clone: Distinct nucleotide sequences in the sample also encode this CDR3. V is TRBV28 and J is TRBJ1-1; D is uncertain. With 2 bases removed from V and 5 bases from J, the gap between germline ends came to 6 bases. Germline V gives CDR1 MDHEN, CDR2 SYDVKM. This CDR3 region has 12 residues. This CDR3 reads CASSLDGTEAFF. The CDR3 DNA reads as TGTGCCAGCAGTTTAGACGGGACTGAAGCTTTCTTT. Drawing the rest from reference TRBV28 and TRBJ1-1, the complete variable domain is DVKVTQSSRYLVKRTGEKVFLECVQDMDHENMFWYRQDPGLGLRLIYFSYDVKMKEKGDIPEGYSVSREKKERFSLILESASTNQTSMYLCASSLDGTEAFFGQGTRLTVV.

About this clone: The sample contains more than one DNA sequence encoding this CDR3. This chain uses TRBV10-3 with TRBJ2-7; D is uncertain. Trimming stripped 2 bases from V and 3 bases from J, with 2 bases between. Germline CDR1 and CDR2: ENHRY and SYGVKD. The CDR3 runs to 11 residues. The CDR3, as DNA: TGTGCCATCAGTGAGAACTACGAGCAGTACTTC. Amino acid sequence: CAISENYEQYF.